The 22 T cell receptor beta chains in this list originate from one sample, sequenced in a study of CD8+ T cells in alopecia areata. Extracted RNA was reverse transcribed into cDNA, the sequencing template. Assay: immunoSEQ multiplex PCR; the TCRdb copy retains only in-frame clones and omits some. The table has roughly 110,000 clones, around 53% seen once. Treatment given: oral pan-JAK inhibitor, 5-10 mg twice daily. The sequencing here drew on CD8+ T cells sorted from blood, taken at week 24, from a patient treated with tofacitinib. These receptors were collected from a human donor with alopecia areata.

The chain employs TRBV11-3 and TRBJ1-1; TRBD1 agrees at 9 bases. The V segment lost 4 bases and the J segment 8 bases; nucleotides outside the gene matches: 2. Germline CDR1 SGHNT, CDR2 YENEEA. The CDR3 consists of 12 residues. CDR3 sequence (DNA): TGTGCCAGCAGCTCCGGGACAGGGGAAGCTTTCTTT. Translation: CASSSGTGEAFF. The full variable domain, in which reference TRBV11-3 and TRBJ1-1 provide the parts outside the CDR3, is EAGVVQSPRYKIIEKKQPVAFWCNPISGHNTLYWYLQNLGQGPELLIRYENEEAVDDSQLPKDRFSAERLKGVDSTLKIQPAELGDSAVYLCASSSGTGEAFFGQGTRLTVV.

This chain connects TRBV5-6 to TRBJ1-4; no reliable D call. V lost 5 bases, J lost 8 bases, and 10 bases lay in between. The CDR3 spans 12 residues. Germline CDR1 SGHDT, CDR2 YYEEEE. The CDR3 spells CASSFGGEKLFF. CDR3 bases: TGTGCCAGCAGTTTTGGAGGGGAAAAACTGTTTTTT.

This clone was picked up a small number of times. The V and J genes are TRBV14 and TRBJ1-1; D call uncertain. Germline V CDR1 and CDR2: SGHDN, FVKESK. Trimming shortened V by 1 base and J by 5 bases, and 11 bases separated the two germline ends. The CDR3 has 14 residues. CDR3 residues: CASSQVNHGTEAFF. CDR3 nucleotides: TGTGCCAGCAGCCAAGTTAATCATGGGACTGAAGCTTTCTTT.

This clone showed up just a few times. The chain employs TRBV13 and TRBJ1-2, with 7 bases that match TRBD1. The CDR3 has 12 amino acids. Germline trimming cut 4 bases from V and 8 bases from J; bases unmatched to any gene: 4. Per germline, CDR1 PRHDT and CDR2 FYEKMQ (reference sequence). For the CDR3, the DNA is TGTGCCAGCAGCTCCACAGGGGAAGGCTACACCTTC. It specifies CASSSTGEGYTF.

The chain combines TRBV14 with TRBJ1-1; D call uncertain. V shed 0 bases and J shed 6 bases, with 5 bases lying between them. The CDR3 sequence is 12 residues long. Per the germline V gene, CDR1 is SGHDN and CDR2 is FVKESK. CDR3 DNA sequence: TGTGCCAGCAGCCAAGATCAGTCTGAAGCTTTCTTT. Translating gives CASSQDQSEAFF.

This chain links TRBV4-3 with TRBJ2-7; 10 nucleotides line up with TRBD2. The CDR3 length is 16 residues. Looked up from germline, CDR1 is LGHNA and CDR2 is YSLEER. V was clipped by 3 bases and J by 2 bases; unmatched bases: 7. CDR3 sequence (DNA): TGCGCCAGCAGCCAGACACTAGCGGGGCCAACCTACGAGCAGTACTTC. It encodes CASSQTLAGPTYEQYF.

V and J are TRBV13 and TRBJ1-2; D is possibly TRBD1 (5 bases). Trimming left V 5 bases short and J 5 bases short, with 27 bases between. The CDR3 runs to 18 residues. In germline, CDR1 is PRHDT, CDR2 FYEKMQ (reference sequence). The CDR3 DNA reads as TGTGCCAGCAGCCTATCGGCGTTGGGCTCGACAGTCCCGTATGGCTACACCTTC. Its translation: CASSLSALGSTVPYGYTF.

The CDR3 loop reads CASSDDRGSYTF. CDR3 nucleotide sequence: TGTGCCAGCAGCGACGATCGGGGGAGCTACACCTTC. The V call is TRBV9, the J call TRBJ1-2, with a possible D match to TRBD1 (5 bases). The CDR3 is made up of 12 amino acids. V dropped 3 bases and J dropped 9 bases, with 12 bases sitting between them. Germline V lookup: CDR1 SGDLS, CDR2 YYNGEE.

This chain uses TRBV4-1 with TRBJ2-3; D is possibly TRBD1 (5 bases). Germline CDR1 and CDR2: MGHRA and YSYEKL. The V gene lost 6 bases and the J gene lost 0 bases, with 13 bases spanning the gap. The CDR3 has 15 amino acids. This chain's CDR3 is CASRSRQPSTDTQYF. The CDR3 nucleotides read TGCGCCAGCAGGAGCCGACAGCCTAGCACAGATACGCAGTATTTT.

The V and J genes are TRBV2 and TRBJ2-7, with 9 bases lining up with TRBD2. The length of the CDR3 is 15 residues. V trimming: 2 bases; J trimming: 7 bases; junction bases outside the gene matches: 9. CDR1 is SNHLY and CDR2 is FYNNEI in the germline V gene. The chain's CDR3 is CASSEPAGGFGEQYF. CDR3 bases: TGTGCCAGCAGTGAACCAGCGGGGGGCTTCGGGGAGCAGTACTTC.

This clone was picked up a small number of times. The rearrangement uses TRBV6-5 and TRBJ1-2; no firm D call. The CDR3 covers 14 residues. Trimming took 0 bases from V and 4 from J, leaving 9 bases between them. Germline loops: CDR1 MNHEY, CDR2 SVGAGI. DNA for the CDR3: TGTGCCAGCAGTTACTCGGGCCTGCCCTATGGCTACACCTTC. It codes for CASSYSGLPYGYTF.

V and J are TRBV29-1 and TRBJ1-2; perhaps TRBD1 as D (6 bases). The ends were cut back, 8 bases at V and 8 bases at J, with 18 bases in the middle. The CDR3 contains 12 residues. CDR1 SQVTM and CDR2 ANQGSEA come from the germline V gene. The CDR3 sequence: CSPGTLKGGYTF. CDR3 sequence (DNA): TGCAGCCCCGGGACACTAAAAGGCGGCTACACCTTC.

The rearrangement links TRBV6-1 to TRBJ2-5, with D unclear. Trimming left V 5 bases short and J 1 base short, with 17 bases between. Per germline, CDR1 MNHNS and CDR2 SASEGT. The CDR3 sequence is 16 residues long. CDR3 in amino acids: CASSQELGSPQETQYF. The CDR3 DNA reads as TGTGCCAGCAGTCAAGAGTTGGGCAGCCCCCAAGAGACCCAGTACTTC.

A few counts support this clone. V and J are TRBV11-2 and TRBJ2-5, with D perhaps matching TRBD1 (6 bases). The CDR3 loop spans 13 amino acids. Germline V gene sequence: CDR1 SGHAT, CDR2 FQNNGV. Trimming left V 5 bases short and J 3 bases short, with 10 bases between. The CDR3 bases are TGTGCCAGCAGCCGGACAGTTAAAGAGACCCAGTACTTC. Protein product: CASSRTVKETQYF.

The V call is TRBV27, the J call TRBJ1-3; D is possibly TRBD1 (5 bases). CDR1 MNHEY and CDR2 SMNVEV come from the germline V gene (reference sequence). V was clipped by 4 bases and J by 0 bases, with 19 bases between them. The CDR3 is made up of 18 amino acids. CDR3 region: CASSSNYADTFSGNTIYF. As DNA, the CDR3 is TGTGCCAGCAGTTCCAACTACGCGGACACTTTCTCTGGAAACACCATATATTTT.

The chain joins TRBV7-2 to TRBJ1-2, with no clear D. The germline V gene has CDR1 SGHTA and CDR2 FQGNSA. V was trimmed by 3 bases and J by 4 bases, leaving 9 bases between them. CDR3 length: 13 amino acids. CDR3 residues: CASSLPRVYGYTF. The CDR3, as DNA: TGTGCCAGCAGCTTGCCTAGGGTCTATGGCTACACCTTC.

V is TRBV27 and J is TRBJ1-1; D remains unclear. Germline CDR1 is MNHEY and CDR2 is SMNVEV (reference sequence). The CDR3 sequence is 14 residues long. V shed 3 bases and J shed 4 bases, with 12 bases lying between them. The CDR3, as DNA: TGTGCCAGCAGTTTCGAACCTCAGGCCACTGAAGCTTTCTTT. Its translation is CASSFEPQATEAFF.

The DNA for the CDR3 is TGCGCCAGCAGCTCCGGGATACCCTCCTACGAGCAGTACTTC. As protein: CASSSGIPSYEQYF. The chain employs TRBV4-3 and TRBJ2-7; tentatively, D is TRBD2 (5 bases). Per germline, CDR1 LGHNA and CDR2 YSLEER. The CDR3 is 14 amino acids. Trimming took off 5 bases at V and 0 bases at J, with 11 bases between the two ends.

V and J are TRBV6-4 and TRBJ2-5; 7 nucleotides agree with TRBD1. V dropped 8 bases and J dropped 2; count of bases not matched to a gene: 5. Germline V gene data show CDR1 as MRHNA and CDR2 as SNTAGT. The CDR3 length is 13 residues. The CDR3 loop is CASGQEEQETQYF. In DNA form, the CDR3 reads TGTGCCAGCGGACAGGAGGAGCAAGAGACCCAGTACTTC.

The chain uses TRBV4-3 and TRBJ2-7, with D possibly matching TRBD1 (6 bases). Trimming cost V 4 bases and J 2 bases, with 9 bases left between them. The germline V gene has CDR1 LGHNA and CDR2 YSLEER. This CDR3 is 13 amino acids long. Written as DNA, the CDR3 is TGCGCCAGCAGCCGGGACAACGCCTACGAGCAGTACTTC. Its protein is CASSRDNAYEQYF.

This clone was observed a few times. V and J are TRBV5-1 and TRBJ2-7; possibly TRBD2 for D (5 bases). Looked up from germline, CDR1 is SGHRS and CDR2 is YFSETQ. This CDR3 comprises 14 residues. V lost 0 bases to trimming and J lost 0 bases, with 7 bases between them. The CDR3 region is CASSLGGFSYEQYF. In DNA, the CDR3 is TGCGCCAGCAGCTTGGGAGGGTTCTCCTACGAGCAGTACTTC.

Concerning this clone itself: Additional DNA sequences in this sample encode the identical CDR3. V and J are TRBV5-1 and TRBJ1-5; D unclear. The germline gives CDR1 SGHRS, CDR2 YFSETQ. Trimming took off 4 bases at V and 2 bases at J, with 10 bases between the two ends. The CDR3 extends over 14 amino acids. Here the CDR3 reads CASSLEGGNQPQHF. The CDR3 region has the DNA TGCGCCAGCAGCCTAGAGGGTGGCAATCAGCCCCAGCATTTT. Supplemented by reference TRBV5-1 and TRBJ1-5, the full variable domain reads KAGVTQTPRYLIKTRGQQVTLSCSPISGHRSVSWYQQTPGQGLQFLFEYFSETQRNKGNFPGRFSGRQFSNSRSEMNVSTLELGDSALYLCASSLEGGNQPQHFGDGTRLSIL.